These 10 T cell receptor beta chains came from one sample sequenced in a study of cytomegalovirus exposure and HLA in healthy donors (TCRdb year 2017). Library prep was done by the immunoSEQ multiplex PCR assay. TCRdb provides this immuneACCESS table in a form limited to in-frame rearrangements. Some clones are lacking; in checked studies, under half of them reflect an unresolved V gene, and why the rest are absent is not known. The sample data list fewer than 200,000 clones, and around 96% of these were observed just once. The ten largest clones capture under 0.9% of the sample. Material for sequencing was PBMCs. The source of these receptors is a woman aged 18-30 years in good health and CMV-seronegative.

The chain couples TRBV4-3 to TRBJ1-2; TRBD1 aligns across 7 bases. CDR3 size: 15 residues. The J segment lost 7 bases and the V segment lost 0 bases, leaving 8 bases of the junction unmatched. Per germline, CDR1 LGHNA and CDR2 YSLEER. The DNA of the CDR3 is TGCGCCAGCAGCCAAGAAACAGGGGAGCCCTCTGGCTACACCTTC. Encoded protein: CASSQETGEPSGYTF.

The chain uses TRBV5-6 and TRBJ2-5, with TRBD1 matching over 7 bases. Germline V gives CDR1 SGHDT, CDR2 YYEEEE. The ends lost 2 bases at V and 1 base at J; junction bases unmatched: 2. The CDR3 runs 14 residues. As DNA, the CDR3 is TGTGCCAGCAGCTTAAGACAGGGCCAAGAGACCCAGTACTTC. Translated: CASSLRQGQETQYF.

Written as DNA, the CDR3 is TGTGCCAGCAGCAGACCTAACTACTACGAGCAGTACTTC. Encoded protein: CASSRPNYYEQYF. The gene calls are TRBV6-1 and TRBJ2-7; no definite D call. This CDR3 is 13 amino acids long. Germline V gives CDR1 MNHNS, CDR2 SASEGT. The germline V and J ends were trimmed by 6 bases and 3 bases, with 12 bases remaining between them.

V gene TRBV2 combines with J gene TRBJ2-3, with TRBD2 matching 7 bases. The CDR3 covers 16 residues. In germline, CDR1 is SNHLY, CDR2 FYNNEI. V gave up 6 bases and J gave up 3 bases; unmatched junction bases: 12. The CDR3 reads CASRRAGYYGTDTQYF. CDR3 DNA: TGTGCCAGCAGAAGAGCGGGGTATTATGGAACAGATACGCAGTATTTT.

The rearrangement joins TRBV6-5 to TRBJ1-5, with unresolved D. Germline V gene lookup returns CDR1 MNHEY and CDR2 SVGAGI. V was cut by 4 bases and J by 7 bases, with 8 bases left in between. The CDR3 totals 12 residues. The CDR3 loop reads CASSSLGQPQHF. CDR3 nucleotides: TGTGCCAGCAGTTCCCTGGGCCAGCCCCAGCATTTT.

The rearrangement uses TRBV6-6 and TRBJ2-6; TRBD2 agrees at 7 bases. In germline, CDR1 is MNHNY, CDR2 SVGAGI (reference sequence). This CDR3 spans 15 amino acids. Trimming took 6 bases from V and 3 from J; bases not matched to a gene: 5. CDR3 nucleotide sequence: TGTGCCAGCAGCCTGGGACTAAGTGGGGCCAACGTCCTGACTTTC. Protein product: CASSLGLSGANVLTF.

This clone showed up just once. The CDR3 is CASSFRQWDSRWAYEQYF. The CDR3 DNA reads as TGTGCCAGCAGCTTTCGACAGTGGGATTCCAGATGGGCCTACGAGCAGTACTTC. The chain links TRBV11-2 to TRBJ2-7; possible D gene TRBD1, 5 bases. The ends were cut back, 3 bases at V and 2 bases at J, with 23 bases in the middle. The CDR3 consists of 18 residues. Looked up from germline, CDR1 is SGHAT and CDR2 is FQNNGV.

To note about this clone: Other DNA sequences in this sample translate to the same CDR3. DNA of the CDR3: TGCGCCAGCAGCCAAGATAGAAATCAGCCCCAGCATTTT. Its protein product is CASSQDRNQPQHF. The chain combines TRBV4-1 with TRBJ1-5; the D is unclear. Trimming stripped 0 bases from V and 4 bases from J, with 4 bases between. The CDR3 loop spans 13 amino acids. Germline V CDR1 and CDR2: MGHRA, YSYEKL.

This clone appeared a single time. The CDR3 here is CASSYQGLAGGETQYF. In nucleotides, the CDR3 is TGTGCCAGCAGCTATCAGGGACTAGCGGGGGGAGAGACCCAGTACTTC. The chain has TRBV7-3 and TRBJ2-5; 15 positions match TRBD2. The CDR3 has 16 amino acids. Germline V lookup: CDR1 SGHTA, CDR2 FQGTGA. V trimming: 4 bases; J trimming: 4 bases; junction bases outside the gene matches: 4.

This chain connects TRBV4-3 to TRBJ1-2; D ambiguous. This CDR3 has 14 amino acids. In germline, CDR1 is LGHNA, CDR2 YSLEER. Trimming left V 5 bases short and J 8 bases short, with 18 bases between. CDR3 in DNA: TGCGCCAGCAGCGATAATATTGAGGGCCACGGCTACACCTTC. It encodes CASSDNIEGHGYTF.